A single sample is the source of the 21 T cell receptor beta chains below, sequenced in a study of shared clonotypes between healthy human individuals. Sequencing was performed with immunoSEQ multiplex PCR; in TCRdb, only in-frame clones are kept and a portion is missing. The table records roughly 680,000 clones, roughly two thirds of them present only once. Sequences were obtained from memory CD4+ T cells sorted from blood. The sample's subset: CD45RA-negative fraction. These receptors came from a woman aged 25 to 39 in good health.

The V gene is TRBV28, the J gene TRBJ2-7, with 9 bases identical to TRBD2. This CDR3 is built from 15 residues. Germline assignment: CDR1 MDHEN and CDR2 SYDVKM. V was clipped by 6 bases and J by 2 bases; unmatched bases: 8. The CDR3 is CASSKGAGGTYEQYF. The CDR3, as DNA: TGTGCCAGCAGCAAAGGGGCGGGAGGGACCTACGAGCAGTACTTC. Drawing the rest from reference TRBV28 and TRBJ2-7, the complete variable domain is DVKVTQSSRYLVKRTGEKVFLECVQDMDHENMFWYRQDPGLGLRLIYFSYDVKMKEKGDIPEGYSVSREKKERFSLILESASTNQTSMYLCASSKGAGGTYEQYFGPGTRLTVT.

V usage is TRBV5-6 and J usage is TRBJ2-7; 9 bases match TRBD1. V was clipped by 4 bases and J by 0 bases; unmatched bases: 2. Germline loops: CDR1 SGHDT, CDR2 YYEEEE. This CDR3 region has 14 residues. Written as DNA, the CDR3 is TGTGCCAGCAGCACGGGACAGGGCTCCTACGAGCAGTACTTC. Translated, it gives CASSTGQGSYEQYF. The full variable domain, in which reference TRBV5-6 and TRBJ2-7 provide the parts outside the CDR3, is DAGVTQSPTHLIKTRGQQVTLRCSPKSGHDTVSWYQQALGQGPQFIFQYYEEEERQRGNFPDRFSGHQFPNYSSELNVNALLLGDSALYLCASSTGQGSYEQYFGPGTRLTVT.

A word on this clone: In the same sample, other DNA sequences code for this CDR3. The chain recombines TRBV2 with TRBJ2-1; D call uncertain. Trimming cost V 4 bases and J 4 bases, with 2 bases left between them. The V gene's germline CDR1 is SNHLY and CDR2 FYNNEI. This CDR3 comprises 11 residues. The DNA of the CDR3 is TGTGCCAGCAGTGTTTACAATGAGCAGTTCTTC. Amino acid sequence: CASSVYNEQFF.

This clone was detected only a few times. This chain links TRBV28 with TRBJ2-5; 10 bases map to TRBD2. The CDR3 is made up of 17 amino acids. Germline lookup yields CDR1 MDHEN and CDR2 SYDVKM. Trimming at V came to 6 bases and at J to 3 bases, leaving 13 bases not matched to a gene. The CDR3 protein is CASSLASGSSSKETQYF. The CDR3 DNA is TGTGCCAGCAGCCTGGCTAGCGGGAGTTCATCCAAAGAGACCCAGTACTTC.

The chain uses TRBV10-3 and TRBJ2-7, with D unresolved. Germline V gene data show CDR1 as ENHRY and CDR2 as SYGVKD. The CDR3 has 15 residues. The germline V and J ends were trimmed by 6 bases and 2 bases, with 17 bases remaining between them. The DNA for the CDR3 is TGTGCCATCAGCCCAGGTCCTGGGAAAACCTACGAGCAGTACTTC. It encodes CAISPGPGKTYEQYF.

This clone was found once. This CDR3 is also generated by other DNA sequences in the sample. The chain combines TRBV5-1 with TRBJ2-5; D gene unclear. Looked up from germline, CDR1 is SGHRS and CDR2 is YFSETQ. There are 14 residues in the CDR3. V gave up 0 bases and J gave up 0 bases, with 6 bases separating them. Here the CDR3 DNA reads TGCGCCAGCAGCTTGGGAAGGGACCAAGAGACCCAGTACTTC. This sequence encodes CASSLGRDQETQYF. Full variable domain (rest looked up from reference TRBV5-1 and TRBJ2-5): KAGVTQTPRYLIKTRGQQVTLSCSPISGHRSVSWYQQTPGQGLQFLFEYFSETQRNKGNFPGRFSGRQFSNSRSEMNVSTLELGDSALYLCASSLGRDQETQYFGPGTRLLVL.

The chain joins TRBV28 to TRBJ2-1; 7 bases match TRBD2. This CDR3 contains 16 residues. V dropped 5 bases and J dropped 2; count of bases not matched to a gene: 9. Germline lookup yields CDR1 MDHEN and CDR2 SYDVKM. The CDR3 coding sequence is TGTGCCAGCAGTAGCCTCGCCGGGACTACCTACAATGAGCAGTTCTTC. This sequence encodes CASSSLAGTTYNEQFF.

This chain links TRBV7-8 with TRBJ2-6; D unclear. CDR1 and CDR2 from the germline V gene are SGHVS and FQNEAQ. There are 17 residues in the CDR3. V was cut by 0 bases and J by 3 bases, with 12 bases left in between. The CDR3 DNA follows: TGTGCCAGCAGCTTAGCGGGATTTTTTTTTGGGGCCAACGTCCTGACTTTC. Translating gives CASSLAGFFFGANVLTF.

The gene calls are TRBV29-1 and TRBJ1-1; D possibly corresponds to TRBD1 (6 bases). Germline CDR1 reads SQVTM; CDR2 reads ANQGSEA. This CDR3 comprises 15 residues. Trimming took off 0 bases at V and 0 bases at J, with 11 bases between the two ends. The CDR3 loop is CSVEDRRQVNTEAFF. CDR3 in DNA: TGCAGCGTTGAAGATCGTCGACAGGTGAACACTGAAGCTTTCTTT.

The CDR3 loop reads CASSQPTWGEQFF. CDR3 DNA: TGTGCCAGCAGTCAACCTACCTGGGGTGAGCAGTTCTTC. The gene calls are TRBV2 and TRBJ2-1, with D unresolved. The length of the CDR3 is 13 residues. The V and J ends lost 5 bases and 9 bases respectively, with 14 bases between them. In germline, CDR1 is SNHLY, CDR2 FYNNEI.

This chain joins TRBV6-1 and TRBJ2-2; D not certain. Trimming stripped 4 bases from V and 7 bases from J, with 7 bases between. Germline values: CDR1 MNHNS, CDR2 SASEGT. The CDR3 is made up of 12 amino acids. The CDR3 DNA sequence: TGTGCCAGCAGTGGGGCTTTCGGGGAGCTGTTTTTT. Protein: CASSGAFGELFF.

This clone was picked up one time. The V gene is TRBV7-3, the J gene TRBJ2-7; TRBD1 might be the D (6 bases). The CDR3 extends over 13 amino acids. The V end lost 5 bases, the J end lost 4 bases, and 12 bases lay between the germline ends. Germline V gene sequence: CDR1 SGHTA, CDR2 FQGTGA. For the CDR3, the DNA is TGTGCCAGCAGCCTCGGACAGCATTACGAGCAGTACTTC. It is translated as CASSLGQHYEQYF.

This chain uses TRBV18 with TRBJ1-1, with 8 positions matching TRBD1. The V gene's germline CDR1 is KGHSH and CDR2 LQKENI. The V and J ends lost 2 bases and 1 base, in that order; junction bases with no gene match: 6. The CDR3 runs 16 residues. CDR3 amino acids: CASSPRRGQGNTEAFF. The CDR3 bases are TGTGCCAGCTCACCAAGACGCGGACAGGGGAACACTGAAGCTTTCTTT.

The CDR3 sequence: CASSLVQGGTEAFF. The CDR3 DNA is TGCGCCAGCAGCTTGGTCCAGGGTGGCACTGAAGCTTTCTTT. V usage is TRBV5-1 and J usage is TRBJ1-1; D might be TRBD1 (5 bases). The germline V gene encodes CDR1 SGHRS and CDR2 YFSETQ. Trimming took 0 bases from V and 4 from J, leaving 10 bases between them. The CDR3 totals 14 residues.

In this sample, this clone turned up a few times. The chain has TRBV7-2 and TRBJ1-2; perhaps TRBD1 as D (5 bases). This CDR3 contains 14 residues. V was pared by 1 base and J by 4 bases, with 10 bases between. Germline V gives CDR1 SGHTA, CDR2 FQGNSA. The CDR3 DNA reads TGTGCCAGCAGCTTAGGTCGGGGGACCTATGGCTACACCTTC. It specifies CASSLGRGTYGYTF.

The CDR3 sequence is CASSQWTEAFF. Here the CDR3 DNA reads TGTGCCAGCAGCCAATGGACTGAAGCTTTCTTT. V is TRBV14 and J is TRBJ1-1; D unresolved. Trimming shortened V by 2 bases and J by 5 bases, and 3 bases separated the two germline ends. The CDR3 sequence is 11 residues long. Germline values: CDR1 SGHDN, CDR2 FVKESK.

The rearrangement uses TRBV6-1 and TRBJ2-7, with unresolved D. There are 15 residues in the CDR3. CDR1 and CDR2 (germline): MNHNS, SASEGT. V was trimmed by 6 bases and J by 2 bases, leaving 17 bases between them. CDR3 loop: CASSKSVTEPYEQYF. CDR3 sequence (DNA): TGTGCCAGCAGCAAGAGCGTTACAGAGCCCTACGAGCAGTACTTC.

This clone was counted once. The genes are TRBV6-1 and TRBJ2-7; perhaps D is TRBD1 or TRBD2 (5 bases each). The ends were cut back, 6 bases at V and 3 bases at J, with 12 bases in the middle. The length of the CDR3 is 13 residues. The germline V gene encodes CDR1 MNHNS and CDR2 SASEGT. The CDR3 region is CASSLGANYEQYF. DNA of the CDR3: TGTGCCAGCAGCCTCGGGGCCAACTACGAGCAGTACTTC.

This sequence joins TRBV19 and TRBJ2-5; D is perhaps TRBD1 (5 bases). V lost 0 bases to trimming and J lost 7 bases, with 18 bases between them. The germline V gene encodes CDR1 LNHDA and CDR2 SQIVND (reference sequence). The CDR3 loop spans 16 amino acids. Here the CDR3 reads CASSIDDPGLGRTQYF. In nucleotides, the CDR3 is TGTGCCAGTAGTATAGATGACCCGGGCCTGGGGCGGACCCAGTACTTC.

This clone was seen a handful of times. The chain employs TRBV2 and TRBJ1-5; no clear D. With 4 bases removed from V and 7 bases from J, the gap between germline ends came to 11 bases. The CDR3 sequence is 13 residues long. Germline values: CDR1 SNHLY, CDR2 FYNNEI. CDR3 DNA sequence: TGTGCCAGCAGTGCAAGGGTACGCCAGCCCCAGCATTTT. It yields the protein CASSARVRQPQHF.

This chain joins TRBV28 and TRBJ2-1; D perhaps matches TRBD2 (6 bases). Germline V gene sequence: CDR1 MDHEN, CDR2 SYDVKM. The CDR3 contains 18 residues. The V gene lost 7 bases and the J gene lost 4 bases, with 26 bases spanning the gap. In DNA form, the CDR3 reads TGTGCCAGCACATCGCAAAGGGGACGCCGAGCGGGTTACAATGAGCAGTTCTTC. This gives the protein CASTSQRGRRAGYNEQFF.